One sample yielded the 13 T cell receptor beta chains listed below, sequenced in a study of shared clonotypes between healthy human individuals. Terminally differentiated effector memory CD45RA+ cells were excluded by CCR7 positive selection of CD45RO-negative cells. Here immunoSEQ multiplex PCR was the method, and the copy in TCRdb shows in-frame clones only, minus some. The sample includes roughly 2.1 million clones, more than 85% seen only once; the top ten take roughly 1.7%. The sample was naive CD8+ T cells from PBMCs. Every receptor here comes from a young man in good health. Some clones in this sample may be carry-over from other donors' samples.

This chain connects TRBV7-3 to TRBJ2-2, with TRBD2 matching over 7 bases. V lost 1 base, J lost 0 bases, and 2 bases stayed unmatched. The CDR3 length is 16 residues. Germline CDR1 reads SGHTA; CDR2 reads FQGTGA. CDR3 DNA sequence: TGTGCCAGCAGCTTAAAAGCGGGGCCGAACACCGGGGAGCTGTTTTTT. As protein: CASSLKAGPNTGELFF.

This chain joins TRBV27 and TRBJ1-1; 7 bases are shared with TRBD1. The trim removed 8 bases at V and 4 bases at J, leaving 10 bases unmatched. This CDR3 spans 14 amino acids. The germline V gene encodes CDR1 MNHEY and CDR2 SMNVEV (reference sequence). The CDR3 here is CASGLGRGGTEAFF. DNA of the CDR3: TGTGCCAGCGGACTGGGCAGGGGGGGCACTGAAGCTTTCTTT.

The V and J genes are TRBV6-1 and TRBJ1-2, with 7 bases identical to TRBD1. Germline values: CDR1 MNHNS, CDR2 SASEGT. Losses at the gene ends were 6 bases for V and 2 bases for J; bases not matched to a gene: 3. CDR3 size: 13 residues. CDR3 region: CASRKQGNYGYTF. The CDR3 nucleotides are TGTGCCAGCAGGAAACAGGGGAACTATGGCTACACCTTC.

The rearrangement joins TRBV5-8 to TRBJ2-7; D is uncertain. This CDR3 is built from 15 residues. CDR1 SGHTS and CDR2 YDEGEE come from the germline V gene. V was pared by 0 bases and J by 5 bases, with 15 bases between. The CDR3 coding sequence is TGTGCCAGCAGCTTGGCCGGTTTGGTGATGCACGAGCAGTACTTC. Its translation: CASSLAGLVMHEQYF.

The chain has TRBV27 and TRBJ1-2; D is uncertain. CDR3 size: 15 residues. V was shortened by 0 bases and J by 6 bases, with 14 bases between the two germline ends. Per the germline V gene, CDR1 is MNHEY and CDR2 is SMNVEV (reference sequence). CDR3 in DNA: TGTGCCAGCAGTTTATCTCCGACAAGTGTAGATGGCTACACCTTC. This translates into CASSLSPTSVDGYTF.

The J gene is TRBJ2-5, the V gene TRBV11-2, with D possibly TRBD2 on 6 matching bases. CDR3 length: 14 residues. Germline V lookup: CDR1 SGHAT, CDR2 FQNNGV. V gave up 1 base and J gave up 6 bases, with 12 bases separating them. CDR3 sequence (DNA): TGTGCCAGCAGCTTAGCGGGAGCGGTAAAGACCCAGTACTTC. Encoded protein: CASSLAGAVKTQYF.

The rearrangement links TRBV27 to TRBJ1-2, with D uncertain. From germline, CDR1 is MNHEY and CDR2 SMNVEV (reference sequence). There are 15 residues in the CDR3. Trimming removed 6 bases at V and 5 bases at J, with 19 bases between. The CDR3 sequence: CASRLSRTNAYGYTF. The DNA for the CDR3 is TGTGCCAGCAGACTCTCCCGGACCAACGCGTATGGCTACACCTTC.

The chain combines TRBV7-9 with TRBJ2-7, with TRBD1 matching 7 bases. Germline-derived CDR1 and CDR2 are SEHNR and FQNEAQ (reference sequence). The CDR3 covers 14 residues. The trim removed 6 bases at V and 5 bases at J, leaving 10 bases unmatched. CDR3 loop: CASRRGGVSHEQYF. CDR3 DNA: TGTGCCAGCAGACGAGGGGGCGTATCCCACGAGCAGTACTTC. Variable domain in full (rest from reference TRBV7-9 and TRBJ2-7): DTGVSQNPRHKITKRGQNVTFRCDPISEHNRLYWYRQTLGQGPEFLTYFQNEAQLEKSRLLSDRFSAERPKGSFSTLEIQRTEQGDSAMYLCASRRGGVSHEQYFGPGTRLTVT.

The sample holds one count of this clone. This rearrangement joins TRBV10-1 to TRBJ2-1; 8 bases are a match to TRBD1. Germline CDR1 is WNHNN and CDR2 is SYGVQD (reference sequence). CDR3 size: 16 residues. With 2 bases clipped from V and 1 base from J, the junction kept 4 bases outside the gene matches. The CDR3 protein is CASSETGTGSYNEQFF. CDR3 sequence (DNA): TGCGCCAGCAGTGAGACCGGGACAGGATCCTACAATGAGCAGTTCTTC.

The chain is built from TRBV27 and TRBJ2-3, with TRBD2 matching 9 bases. This CDR3 has 16 amino acids. V dropped 1 base and J dropped 6; count of bases not matched to a gene: 8. In germline, CDR1 is MNHEY, CDR2 SMNVEV (reference sequence). CDR3 DNA: TGTGCCAGCAGTTTATGGGGTGCGGGAGGGCCGGATACGCAGTATTTT. It specifies CASSLWGAGGPDTQYF.

The gene calls are TRBV19 and TRBJ2-2; D might be TRBD1 (5 bases). CDR3 length: 15 residues. Germline values: CDR1 LNHDA, CDR2 SQIVND (reference sequence). V gave up 9 bases and J gave up 0 bases, with 14 bases separating them. DNA of the CDR3: TGTGCCAGGGGGCTGTGGGTAACGAACACCGGGGAGCTGTTTTTT. Translated: CARGLWVTNTGELFF.

This chain joins TRBV25-1 and TRBJ2-5; a possible D gene is TRBD2 (5 bases). CDR3 length: 14 amino acids. Germline V CDR1 and CDR2: MGHDK, SYGVNS. Between the trimmed V and J ends, which lost 3 bases and 10 bases, there was a span of 18 bases. CDR3 residues: CASSEVGGPEDQYF. CDR3 in DNA: TGTGCCAGCAGTGAGGTGGGTGGGCCGGAGGACCAGTACTTC.

The chain is built from TRBV5-1 and TRBJ2-2; D gene uncertain. The CDR3 spans 12 residues. The V end was cut by 3 bases, the J end by 7 bases, with 7 bases between. From germline, CDR1 is SGHRS and CDR2 YFSETQ. CDR3 residues: CASSWRVGELFF. As DNA, the CDR3 is TGCGCCAGCAGCTGGCGAGTCGGGGAGCTGTTTTTT. The variable domain in full, completed from reference TRBV5-1 and TRBJ2-2, reads KAGVTQTPRYLIKTRGQQVTLSCSPISGHRSVSWYQQTPGQGLQFLFEYFSETQRNKGNFPGRFSGRQFSNSRSEMNVSTLELGDSALYLCASSWRVGELFFGEGSRLTVL.